This is a list of T cell receptor beta chains from one sample in a study of cytomegalovirus exposure and HLA in healthy donors. Assay: immunoSEQ multiplex PCR; the TCRdb copy retains only in-frame clones and omits some. The sample lists hundreds of thousands of clones; 83% were seen once. The sample comprised PBMCs. Receptors were obtained from a girl aged 5-17 years in good health and CMV-seronegative. Both conserved end residues are part of each CDR3. D genes are given only for firm matches. The size field is filled for only some rows; it gives once, few, many or a size class.

J gene	D gene	V gene	clone size	CDR3 DNA	CDR3 protein
TRBJ2-7	TRBD1	TRBV2	NA	TGTGCCAGCAGTCATACAGGGGAATCCACCTACGAGCAGTACTTC	CASSHTGESTYEQYF
TRBJ2-2	NA	TRBV28	NA	TGTGCCAGCAGTTACAGGACAGTTACCGGGGAGCTGTTTTTT	CASSYRTVTGELFF
TRBJ2-5	NA	TRBV5-1	NA	TGCGCCAGCAGCCAGGGACTGTACCTTACTCTGGACCAGTACTTC	CASSQGLYLTLDQYF
TRBJ2-4	TRBD1	TRBV27	NA	TGTGCCAGCAGTCCAATCACCATCCACAGGGGGCTGGAGTACTTC	CASSPITIHRGLEYF
TRBJ2-1	NA	TRBV28	NA	TGTGCCAGCAGTTTTTCAGCGAGCTCCTACAATGAGCAGTTCTTC	CASSFSASSYNEQFF
TRBJ2-7	TRBD1	TRBV11-2	NA	TGTGCCAGCAGCTACGACAGGGGAAGCAGCGCCTACGAGCAGTACTTC	CASSYDRGSSAYEQYF
TRBJ2-5	NA	TRBV7-9	NA	TGTGCCAGCAGCTTAGGCGGGGGCCTGTATGAGACCCAGTACTTC	CASSLGGGLYETQYF
TRBJ1-5	NA	TRBV19	few	TGTGCCAGTAGCCCGGGCGGGCGTATGCCCCAGCATTTT	CASSPGGRMPQHF
TRBJ2-6	NA	TRBV28	once	TGTGCCACCGCACGCGCTGGGGCCAACGTCCTGACTTTC	CATARAGANVLTF
TRBJ2-7	NA	TRBV4-3	few	TGCGCCAGCAGCCAAGCAGTCGGGGGATCCTACGAGCAGTACTTC	CASSQAVGGSYEQYF
TRBJ1-2	TRBD1	TRBV27	once	TGTGCCAGCAGTTCCGGACAGGGGAACGGCTACACCTTC	CASSSGQGNGYTF
TRBJ2-1	NA	TRBV6-1	NA	TGTGCCAGCAGTGAACCCGGGGGGCCCGACAATGAGCAGTTCTTC	CASSEPGGPDNEQFF
TRBJ1-1	TRBD1	TRBV4-2	few	TGTGCCAGCAGCCAAGAGCGGGCAGGGGGCCGAAACACTGAAGCTTTCTTT	CASSQERAGGRNTEAFF
TRBJ2-1	TRBD2	TRBV19	NA	TGTGCCAGTAGTATCCAGCGGGAGTCCGATGAGCAGTTCTTC	CASSIQRESDEQFF
TRBJ2-5	TRBD1	TRBV27	NA	TGTGCCACCTCACCGGGACAGGGACAAGAGACCCAGTACTTC	CATSPGQGQETQYF
TRBJ2-3	NA	TRBV7-9	NA	TGTGCCAGCAGCTTAGCTAGCAGCCACACAGATACGCAGTATTTT	CASSLASSHTDTQYF
TRBJ1-2	TRBD1	TRBV9	NA	TGTGCCAGCAGCGCCGGGACAGCTAACTATGGCTACACCTTC	CASSAGTANYGYTF
TRBJ2-7	NA	TRBV28	NA	TGTGCCAGCATACCCTCGACAGTGGGGTACGAGCAGTACTTC	CASIPSTVGYEQYF
TRBJ1-6	TRBD1	TRBV6-1	NA	TGTGCCAGCATACTCAGCCGACAGGGCAATTCACCCCTCCACTTT	CASILSRQGNSPLHF
TRBJ2-7	TRBD1	TRBV7-2	NA	TGTGCCAGCAGCTCAACTCCCGGGACAGGACTCTACGAGCAGTACTTC	CASSSTPGTGLYEQYF
TRBJ1-4	NA	TRBV14	once	TGTGCCAGCAGCCACCTAACAGGGTATAATGAAAAACTGTTTTTT	CASSHLTGYNEKLFF
TRBJ2-5	TRBD2	TRBV5-5	NA	TGTGCCAGCAGCAGGACTAAAAGACTAGCGGGAGGGACCTCCGGGGAGACCCAGTACTTC	CASSRTKRLAGGTSGETQYF
TRBJ2-3	TRBD2	TRBV28	NA	TGTGCCTGTAAACGGGCGGGGGGGGACGATACGCAGTATTTT	CACKRAGGDDTQYF
TRBJ2-5	NA	TRBV7-9	NA	TGTGCCAGCAGCCCCTTTCGGGGTGAGGAGACCCAGTACTTC	CASSPFRGEETQYF
TRBJ2-3	NA	TRBV18	NA	TGTGCCAGCTCTAAACCAGGCAAGGCAGTAAGCACAGATACGCAGTATTTT	CASSKPGKAVSTDTQYF
TRBJ2-1	TRBD1	TRBV6-6	few	TGTGCCAGCAGTTACTCGACAGGGAATGAGCAGTTCTTC	CASSYSTGNEQFF
TRBJ1-2	TRBD1	TRBV9	NA	TGTGCCAGCAGCGTCGACAGGGGTCCCTATGGCTACACCTTC	CASSVDRGPYGYTF
TRBJ2-7	NA	TRBV5-1	NA	TGCGCCAGCAGGCCGGACAGCTACGAGCAGTACTTC	CASRPDSYEQYF
TRBJ1-4	NA	TRBV21-1	NA	TGTGCCAGCAGCAAAAGCGTTGGCAGGGCAAATGAAAAACTGTTTTTT	CASSKSVGRANEKLFF
TRBJ2-5	TRBD1	TRBV28	once	TGTGCCAGCAGTATGGACAGGGGGTACCAAGAGACCCAGTACTTC	CASSMDRGYQETQYF
TRBJ2-1	TRBD1	TRBV7-9	once	TGTGCCAGCAGCGTTGGGACAGGGGCCTACAATGAGCAGTTCTTC	CASSVGTGAYNEQFF
TRBJ2-1	NA	TRBV5-1	NA	TGCGCCAGCAGCTCGGCCCCAGGAAATGAGCAGTTCTTC	CASSSAPGNEQFF
TRBJ2-5	TRBD2	TRBV5-4	NA	TGTGCCAGCAGCCTGGGACTAGCGGGACAAGAGACCCAGTACTTC	CASSLGLAGQETQYF
TRBJ2-3	TRBD2	TRBV2	NA	TGTGCCAGCAGTGAGGCGCGGGAGAGGCCAGATACGCAGTATTTT	CASSEARERPDTQYF
TRBJ1-1	NA	TRBV7-9	NA	TGTGCCAGCAGCTTTTATCAGGCGGGGGCTTTCTTT	CASSFYQAGAFF
TRBJ2-6	NA	TRBV5-6	NA	TGTGCCAGCAGCTTGGGGACAGCGGGAGGGGCCAACGTCCTGACTTTC	CASSLGTAGGANVLTF
TRBJ2-7	TRBD1	TRBV6-1	many	TGTGCCAGCGCCGCACAGGGGATTGACCAGTACTTC	CASAAQGIDQYF
TRBJ1-1	NA	TRBV15	NA	TGTGCCACCAGCAGGGTCCATGTGGGGCGTGAAGCTTTCTTT	CATSRVHVGREAFF
TRBJ1-1	NA	TRBV19	NA	TGTGCCAGTAGAGTAAAGGACAGTGGAACGGCTGAAGCTTTCTTT	CASRVKDSGTAEAFF
TRBJ1-4	NA	TRBV30	NA	TGTGCCTGGGCGATTTGGACAGCAAAAGAAAAACTGTTTTTT	CAWAIWTAKEKLFF
TRBJ2-7	NA	TRBV4-1	NA	TGCGCCAGCAGCCAAGTTGCGAGCTCCTACGAGCAGTACTTC	CASSQVASSYEQYF
TRBJ2-7	TRBD2	TRBV7-2	NA	TGTGCCAGCAGCTCCCGGACTAGCGGGAGCTACGAGCAGTACTTC	CASSSRTSGSYEQYF
TRBJ1-1	NA	TRBV18	NA	TGTGCCAGCTCACCAAGCATGAACACTGAAGCTTTCTTT	CASSPSMNTEAFF
TRBJ1-2	TRBD1	TRBV7-9	few	TGTGCCAGCAGTCCCAGGGGGAATGGCTACACCTTC	CASSPRGNGYTF
TRBJ2-1	TRBD2	TRBV5-1	NA	TGCGCCAGCAGCTTGCGTCCTAGCGGGATGAATGAGCAGTTCTTC	CASSLRPSGMNEQFF
TRBJ1-2	NA	TRBV28	NA	TGTGCCAGCCAACTAATGGTTCCCCAAGGCTACACCTTC	CASQLMVPQGYTF
TRBJ1-2	TRBD1	TRBV28	once	TGTGCCAGCAGTACACACGTACAGGGGTTTCAATACTATGGCTACACCTTC	CASSTHVQGFQYYGYTF
TRBJ2-7	NA	TRBV28	NA	TGTGCCAGCAGACAGGTAGGAATGAGCTCCTACGAGCAGTACTTC	CASRQVGMSSYEQYF
TRBJ2-5	NA	TRBV11-3	NA	TGTGCCAGCAGCGTGGACCTAGGGGCCCAGTACTTC	CASSVDLGAQYF
TRBJ2-1	TRBD2	TRBV2	NA	TGTGCCAGCGATGGGTCCGGGACTAGCGACGATGAGCAGTTCTTC	CASDGSGTSDDEQFF
TRBJ2-3	TRBD1	TRBV27	NA	TGTGCCAGTTCCGGGACAGGGGCAGATACGCAGTATTTT	CASSGTGADTQYF